Listed below are T cell receptor beta chains from one sample, sequenced in a study of naive and memory T cell subsets. TCRdb processed the UMI-ligation and nested PCR reads anew with MiXCR; each CDR3 protein has one entry. The sample yields 37,000 or so distinct CDR3 sequences, 13% seen once. The sample consisted of effector memory CD4+ T cells from blood. These TCRs come from a human donor in good health. Both conserved end residues are part of each CDR3. Each record gives: D gene, V gene, clone size, J gene, CDR3 protein, CDR3 DNA. D genes are given only for firm matches. For some rows the clone size is stated as once, few or many, or as a class when expanded; others skip it.

>TRBD1|TRBV18|few|TRBJ2-3
CASSLHRGADTQYF
TGTGCCAGCTCACTTCACAGGGGGGCAGATACGCAGTATTTT
>NA|TRBV11-2|many|TRBJ2-1
CASSLVGWVEARGWFF
TGTGCCAGCAGCTTAGTGGGTTGGGTTGAGGCCCGCGGGTGGTTCTTC
>TRBD1|TRBV27|few|TRBJ1-1
CASRKYRDRANTEAFF
TGTGCCAGCAGGAAGTATCGGGACAGGGCGAACACTGAAGCTTTCTTT
>TRBD2|TRBV6-2/TRBV6-3|NA|TRBJ2-1
CASSYLIAGNEQFF
TGTGCCAGCAGTTATCTGATAGCGGGAAATGAGCAGTTCTTC
>NA|TRBV20-1|NA|TRBJ1-2
CSAPAPGIYGDTF
TGCAGTGCTCCGGCCCCGGGGATCTATGGCGACACCTTC
>TRBD2|TRBV25-1|NA|TRBJ2-1
CASSPTSGSSYNEQFF
TGTGCCAGCAGCCCGACTAGCGGTAGCTCCTACAATGAGCAGTTCTTC
>TRBD2|TRBV30|many|TRBJ2-7
CACRKLAVSYEQYF
TGTGCCTGTAGAAAACTAGCGGTATCCTACGAGCAGTACTTC
>NA|TRBV7-3|medium-sized|TRBJ2-3
CASSLGAGTDTQYF
TGTGCCAGCAGCTTAGGGGCAGGCACAGATACGCAGTATTTT
>TRBD2|TRBV7-2|NA|TRBJ2-5
CASSSGGQGQTQYF
TGTGCCAGCAGCTCGGGGGGGCAGGGGCAGACCCAGTACTTC
>TRBD2|TRBV6-6|few|TRBJ2-1
CASRNSAGLANEQFF
TGTGCCAGCAGAAACTCCGCGGGACTAGCGAATGAGCAGTTCTTC
>TRBD1|TRBV7-3|few|TRBJ2-1
CASSLLGDRYNEQFF
TGTGCCAGCAGCTTATTGGGGGACAGATACAATGAGCAGTTCTTC
>NA|TRBV7-2|few|TRBJ2-1
CASSSSPRAGRSHNEQFF
TGTGCCAGCAGCTCCAGCCCCCGGGCGGGGAGGTCCCACAATGAGCAGTTCTTC
>NA|TRBV9|few|TRBJ2-5
CASSVRDTQRETQYF
TGTGCCAGCAGCGTCCGGGACACACAGCGGGAGACCCAGTACTTC
>NA|TRBV25-1|NA|TRBJ1-2
CASAERDTDSPWANYGYTF
TGTGCCAGCGCTGAAAGGGACACAGACTCCCCTTGGGCCAACTATGGCTACACCTTC
>NA|TRBV27|NA|TRBJ1-2
CASGKQGRDGYTF
TGTGCCTCAGGGAAGCAGGGGCGGGATGGCTACACCTTC
>TRBD2|TRBV7-2|few|TRBJ2-1
CASSPRGLAGVTSYNEQFF
TGTGCCAGCAGCCCCCGCGGACTAGCGGGAGTCACCTCCTACAATGAGCAGTTCTTC
>TRBD2|TRBV20-1|many|TRBJ2-1
CSARGTSGSWWRRSYNEQFF
TGCAGTGCTAGAGGGACTAGCGGGAGTTGGTGGCGCCGCTCCTACAATGAGCAGTTCTTC
>NA|TRBV6-6|NA|TRBJ1-4
CASSPQRGQGIEKLFF
TGTGCCAGCAGTCCGCAACGGGGGCAGGGTATTGAAAAACTGTTTTTT
>NA|TRBV30|many|TRBJ1-3
CAWSVGLSGNTIYF
TGTGCCTGGAGTGTGGGCCTCTCTGGAAACACCATATATTTT
>TRBD1|TRBV27|NA|TRBJ2-6
CASRPTGGATGANVLTF
TGTGCCAGCAGGCCGACAGGGGGCGCCACTGGGGCCAACGTCCTGACTTTC
>NA|TRBV6-2/TRBV6-3|NA|TRBJ2-7
CASSSWGSTYEQYF
TGTGCCAGCAGTTCCTGGGGCTCCACCTACGAGCAGTACTTC
>NA|TRBV2|many|TRBJ1-1
CASQGNTEAFF
TGTGCCAGTCAGGGGAACACTGAAGCTTTCTTT